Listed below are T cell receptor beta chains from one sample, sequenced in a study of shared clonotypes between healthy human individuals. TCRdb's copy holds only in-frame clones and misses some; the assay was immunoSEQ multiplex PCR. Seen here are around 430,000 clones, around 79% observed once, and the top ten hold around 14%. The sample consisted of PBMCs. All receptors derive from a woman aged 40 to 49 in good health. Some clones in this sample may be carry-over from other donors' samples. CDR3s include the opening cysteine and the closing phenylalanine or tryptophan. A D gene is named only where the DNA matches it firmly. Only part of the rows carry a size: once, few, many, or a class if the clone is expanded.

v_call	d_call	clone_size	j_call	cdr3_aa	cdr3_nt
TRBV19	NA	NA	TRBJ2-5	CASTLGDTQYF	TGTGCCAGTACCTTAGGAGACACCCAGTACTTC
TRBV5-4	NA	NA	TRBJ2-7	CASSLGQSYEQYF	TGTGCCAGCAGCTTGGGGCAGTCCTACGAGCAGTACTTC
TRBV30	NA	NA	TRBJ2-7	CAWRQSSYEQYF	TGTGCCTGGAGGCAAAGCTCCTACGAGCAGTACTTC
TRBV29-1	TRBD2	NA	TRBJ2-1	CSVSPSGSEQFF	TGCAGCGTTTCCCCTAGCGGGTCCGAGCAGTTCTTC
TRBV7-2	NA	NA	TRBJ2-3	CASSPGLSWGSDTQYF	TGTGCCAGCAGCCCGGGACTGTCATGGGGGTCAGATACGCAGTATTTT
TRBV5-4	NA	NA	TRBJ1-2	CASSTAGGANYGYTF	TGTGCCAGCAGCACGGCGGGGGGAGCTAACTATGGCTACACCTTC
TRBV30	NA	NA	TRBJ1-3	CAWSVRGTSGNTIYF	TGTGCCTGGAGTGTAAGGGGAACTTCTGGAAACACCATATATTTT
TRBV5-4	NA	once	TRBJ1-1	CASSLGGRVDTEAFF	TGTGCCAGCAGCCTGGGGGGCAGGGTCGACACTGAAGCTTTCTTT
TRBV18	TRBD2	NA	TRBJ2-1	CASSPAREGYNEQFF	TGTGCCAGCTCACCAGCGCGGGAGGGCTACAATGAGCAGTTCTTC
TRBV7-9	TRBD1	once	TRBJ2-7	CASSLTLGQGIPEQYF	TGTGCCAGCAGCCTAACCTTAGGACAGGGGATCCCCGAGCAGTACTTC
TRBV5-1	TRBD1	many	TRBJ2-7	CASSLSRDRPSLASYEQYF	TGCGCCAGCAGCTTGTCCCGGGACAGACCATCCTTGGCCTCCTACGAGCAGTACTTC
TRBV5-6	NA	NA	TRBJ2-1	CASSLESSWGNEQFF	TGTGCCAGCAGCTTGGAGTCTAGTTGGGGCAATGAGCAGTTCTTC
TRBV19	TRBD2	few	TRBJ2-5	CASSPGTSGRGETQYF	TGTGCCAGTAGTCCGGGGACTAGCGGGAGGGGAGAGACCCAGTACTTC